A selection of T cell receptor beta chains follows, all from one sample in a study of technical replicates of blood from a few donors. Profiling relied on immunoSEQ multiplex PCR, and the TCRdb table lists in-frame clones only, not all of them. Altogether 75,000 to 85,000 clones are present, around 95% being singletons, with the ten largest covering roughly 0.37%. Sequencing was done on a sample of T cells isolated from PBMCs. The receptors were sampled from a human donor in good health. The CDR3 runs from the conserved cysteine through the conserved F or W. D genes are given only for firm matches. The size of a clone is reported for some rows only, either as once, few or many, or as a class for expanded clones.

J gene: TRBJ2-7; clone size: NA; D gene: NA; V gene: TRBV29-1; CDR3 DNA: TGCAGCGTTCGGCAGCAGTTAACGGGACTCGGAATACTCTACGAGCAGTACTTC; CDR3 protein: CSVRQQLTGLGILYEQYF
J gene: TRBJ1-2; clone size: NA; D gene: NA; V gene: TRBV5-6; CDR3 DNA: TGTGCCAGCAGCTTTAAGGGGATTACTAACTATGGCTACACCTTC; CDR3 protein: CASSFKGITNYGYTF
J gene: TRBJ2-2; clone size: NA; D gene: TRBD2; V gene: TRBV6-5; CDR3 DNA: TGTGCCAGCCGGAGGACTAGCGGGAACACCGGGGAGCTGTTTTTT; CDR3 protein: CASRRTSGNTGELFF
J gene: TRBJ2-3; clone size: NA; D gene: TRBD1; V gene: TRBV7-2; CDR3 DNA: TGTGCCAGCAGCTTAGATAGTTGGTCAGGGGGTAGCACAGATACGCAGTATTTT; CDR3 protein: CASSLDSWSGGSTDTQYF
J gene: TRBJ2-7; clone size: NA; D gene: NA; V gene: TRBV12-5; CDR3 DNA: TGTGCTAGTGGCTCCCTACAGCAGTACTTC; CDR3 protein: CASGSLQQYF
J gene: TRBJ1-1; clone size: NA; D gene: NA; V gene: TRBV11-3; CDR3 DNA: TGTGCCAGCGCTCAACAGATCATGAACACTGAAGCTTTCTTT; CDR3 protein: CASAQQIMNTEAFF
J gene: TRBJ1-6; clone size: NA; D gene: NA; V gene: TRBV30; CDR3 DNA: TGTGCCTGGAGTGTACTAGAGAAAAGTTCACCCCTCCACTTT; CDR3 protein: CAWSVLEKSSPLHF
J gene: TRBJ2-5; clone size: NA; D gene: NA; V gene: TRBV4-1; CDR3 DNA: TGCGCCAGCAGCCAAGATTCCAGCCAAGAGACCCAGTACTTC; CDR3 protein: CASSQDSSQETQYF
J gene: TRBJ1-1; clone size: NA; D gene: TRBD1; V gene: TRBV6-5; CDR3 DNA: TGTGCCAGCAGTTCACTTCAGGGGGTAGTTGAAGCTTTCTTT; CDR3 protein: CASSSLQGVVEAFF
J gene: TRBJ2-2; clone size: NA; D gene: NA; V gene: TRBV19; CDR3 DNA: TGTGCCAGTAGTATAATCGGGTCCGCGAACACCGGGGAGCTGTTTTTT; CDR3 protein: CASSIIGSANTGELFF
J gene: TRBJ1-1; clone size: NA; D gene: NA; V gene: TRBV10-1; CDR3 DNA: TGCGCCAGCAGCGAGCCCGGGGACACTGAAGCTTTCTTT; CDR3 protein: CASSEPGDTEAFF
J gene: TRBJ2-7; clone size: NA; D gene: NA; V gene: TRBV2; CDR3 DNA: TGTGCCAGCCAGACCTACGAGCAGTACTTC; CDR3 protein: CASQTYEQYF
J gene: TRBJ1-2; clone size: NA; D gene: TRBD1; V gene: TRBV5-8; CDR3 DNA: TGTGCCAGCAACGAGGACAGGGATTATCGCTACACCTTC; CDR3 protein: CASNEDRDYRYTF
J gene: TRBJ2-7; clone size: NA; D gene: NA; V gene: TRBV7-9; CDR3 DNA: TGTGCCAGCAGCTTGGCTGCACAGGTCTACGAGCAGTACTTC; CDR3 protein: CASSLAAQVYEQYF
J gene: TRBJ1-1; clone size: NA; D gene: NA; V gene: TRBV6-1; CDR3 DNA: TGTGCCAGCCGTCTACCTCGGGAGCGAGACACTGAAGCTTTCTTT; CDR3 protein: CASRLPRERDTEAFF
J gene: TRBJ2-7; clone size: once; D gene: TRBD2; V gene: TRBV7-3; CDR3 DNA: TGTGCCAGCAGCTTAATCGGGCCCCGGGGGAGCGGGATCCACGAGCAGTACTTC; CDR3 protein: CASSLIGPRGSGIHEQYF
J gene: TRBJ2-6; clone size: NA; D gene: NA; V gene: TRBV25-1; CDR3 DNA: TGTGCCAGCAGTCCGACAGGTGCTGGGGCCAACGTCCTGACTTTC; CDR3 protein: CASSPTGAGANVLTF
J gene: TRBJ2-7; clone size: NA; D gene: TRBD1; V gene: TRBV29-1; CDR3 DNA: TGCAGCGTGTCCCGGGACAGGGGAAGCGAGCAGTACTTC; CDR3 protein: CSVSRDRGSEQYF
J gene: TRBJ2-1; clone size: NA; D gene: TRBD2; V gene: TRBV27; CDR3 DNA: TGTGCCAGCAGTTCCGGGACTAGCGGAGGCAATGAGCAGTTCTTC; CDR3 protein: CASSSGTSGGNEQFF
J gene: TRBJ1-4; clone size: NA; D gene: TRBD1; V gene: TRBV9; CDR3 DNA: TGTGCCAGCAGCGTAGCTGGGGGACAGAAGGAAAAACTGTTTTTT; CDR3 protein: CASSVAGGQKEKLFF
J gene: TRBJ2-7; clone size: NA; D gene: TRBD1; V gene: TRBV13; CDR3 DNA: TGTGCCAGCAGCACAACAGGGGGACACGAGCAGTACTTC; CDR3 protein: CASSTTGGHEQYF
J gene: TRBJ1-1; clone size: NA; D gene: NA; V gene: TRBV6-1; CDR3 DNA: TGTGCCACCCAAAACACTGAAGCTTTCTTT; CDR3 protein: CATQNTEAFF
J gene: TRBJ2-1; clone size: NA; D gene: NA; V gene: TRBV6-1; CDR3 DNA: TGTGCCAGCAGTAGACTCAGCTCCTACAATGAGCAGTTCTTC; CDR3 protein: CASSRLSSYNEQFF
J gene: TRBJ2-7; clone size: NA; D gene: TRBD2; V gene: TRBV27; CDR3 DNA: TGTGCCAGCAGTTATACTAGCGTGCGCGAGCAGTACTTC; CDR3 protein: CASSYTSVREQYF
J gene: TRBJ1-2; clone size: once; D gene: TRBD1; V gene: TRBV19; CDR3 DNA: TGTGCCAGTAGTTACAGGGGGCGCGGCTATGGCTACACCTTC; CDR3 protein: CASSYRGRGYGYTF
J gene: TRBJ2-1; clone size: NA; D gene: NA; V gene: TRBV23-1; CDR3 DNA: TGCGCCAGCAGTCAAGGAGTAAATGAGCAGTTCTTC; CDR3 protein: CASSQGVNEQFF
J gene: TRBJ2-7; clone size: NA; D gene: TRBD1; V gene: TRBV25-1; CDR3 DNA: TGTGCCAGCAGTGTCGGACAGGGGGACGAGCAGTACTTC; CDR3 protein: CASSVGQGDEQYF
J gene: TRBJ1-2; clone size: once; D gene: NA; V gene: TRBV19; CDR3 DNA: TGTGCCAGTAGTATAGAGCAGACAGGCAATGGCTACACCTTC; CDR3 protein: CASSIEQTGNGYTF
J gene: TRBJ2-7; clone size: NA; D gene: NA; V gene: TRBV7-9; CDR3 DNA: TGTGCCAGCAGCTTAGCAGAGAATCCCTACGAGCAGTACTTC; CDR3 protein: CASSLAENPYEQYF
J gene: TRBJ2-2; clone size: NA; D gene: TRBD1; V gene: TRBV6-5; CDR3 DNA: TGTGCCAGCAGTTACTGGAGACAGGGGTACACCGGGGAGCTGTTTTTT; CDR3 protein: CASSYWRQGYTGELFF
J gene: TRBJ2-3; clone size: NA; D gene: TRBD2; V gene: TRBV6-1; CDR3 DNA: TGTGCCAGCAGTGAAAGGTTCACGGGAGGGTACACAGATACGCAGTATTTT; CDR3 protein: CASSERFTGGYTDTQYF
J gene: TRBJ1-3; clone size: NA; D gene: TRBD1; V gene: TRBV6-5; CDR3 DNA: TGTGCCAGCAGTGTACAGGGGGCGTCTGGAAACACCATATATTTT; CDR3 protein: CASSVQGASGNTIYF
J gene: TRBJ2-7; clone size: NA; D gene: TRBD2; V gene: TRBV14; CDR3 DNA: TGTGCCAGCAGCCAAGTCGGGGGAGGGTACGAGCAGTACTTC; CDR3 protein: CASSQVGGGYEQYF
J gene: TRBJ2-7; clone size: NA; D gene: TRBD2; V gene: TRBV15; CDR3 DNA: TGTGCCACCAGAATAACGCCGGGACTAGGTTCCTACGAGCAGTACTTC; CDR3 protein: CATRITPGLGSYEQYF
J gene: TRBJ1-3; clone size: NA; D gene: TRBD1; V gene: TRBV18; CDR3 DNA: TGTGCCAGCTCACAGGACAGGGGAGACACCATATATTTT; CDR3 protein: CASSQDRGDTIYF
J gene: TRBJ2-3; clone size: NA; D gene: TRBD1; V gene: TRBV5-4; CDR3 DNA: TGTGCCAGCAGGTGGACAGGGGGGCCAGATACGCAGTATTTT; CDR3 protein: CASRWTGGPDTQYF
J gene: TRBJ1-2; clone size: NA; D gene: NA; V gene: TRBV27; CDR3 DNA: TGTGCCAGCAGTCGAGGGGGCTATGGCTACACCTTC; CDR3 protein: CASSRGGYGYTF
J gene: TRBJ2-1; clone size: NA; D gene: TRBD2; V gene: TRBV7-2; CDR3 DNA: TGTGCCAGCAGCTTGGCGGGAGGGCTCGATGAGCAGTTCTTC; CDR3 protein: CASSLAGGLDEQFF
J gene: TRBJ2-7; clone size: NA; D gene: NA; V gene: TRBV15; CDR3 DNA: TGTGCCACCAGCAGAGTTCTCGGGGACGAGCAGTACTTC; CDR3 protein: CATSRVLGDEQYF
J gene: TRBJ2-7; clone size: NA; D gene: NA; V gene: TRBV7-9; CDR3 DNA: TGTGCCAGCAGCTTGAGCTCCTACGAGCAGTACTTC; CDR3 protein: CASSLSSYEQYF
J gene: TRBJ1-1; clone size: few; D gene: NA; V gene: TRBV6-5; CDR3 DNA: TGTGCCAGCACCCCGGACAGGAACACTGAAGCTTTCTTT; CDR3 protein: CASTPDRNTEAFF
J gene: TRBJ2-7; clone size: NA; D gene: NA; V gene: TRBV2; CDR3 DNA: TGTGCCAGCTCAGGTTATAGGCAGTACTTC; CDR3 protein: CASSGYRQYF
J gene: TRBJ2-1; clone size: NA; D gene: NA; V gene: TRBV7-9; CDR3 DNA: TGTGCCAGCGGATCTAGCGAGACCTACAATGAGCAGTTCTTC; CDR3 protein: CASGSSETYNEQFF
J gene: TRBJ2-1; clone size: NA; D gene: NA; V gene: TRBV6-1; CDR3 DNA: TGTGCCAGCAGTCCTATCGAAGTCAATGAGCAGTTCTTC; CDR3 protein: CASSPIEVNEQFF
J gene: TRBJ2-5; clone size: NA; D gene: NA; V gene: TRBV6-5; CDR3 DNA: TGTGCCAGCAGCCGTCCTGGGGAGCAGTACTTC; CDR3 protein: CASSRPGEQYF
J gene: TRBJ1-1; clone size: NA; D gene: TRBD1; V gene: TRBV5-8; CDR3 DNA: TGTGCCAGCAGCTTGGCAGGGGGCAGCCTTGAAGCTTTCTTT; CDR3 protein: CASSLAGGSLEAFF
J gene: TRBJ1-2; clone size: NA; D gene: NA; V gene: TRBV30; CDR3 DNA: TGTGCCTGGGCCATAGTCCGGGAGGGGGGCTACACCTTC; CDR3 protein: CAWAIVREGGYTF
J gene: TRBJ2-5; clone size: NA; D gene: NA; V gene: TRBV18; CDR3 DNA: TGTGCCAGCTCACCTTTAAGGACAGCAGTGCAAGAGACCCAGTACTTC; CDR3 protein: CASSPLRTAVQETQYF
J gene: TRBJ2-5; clone size: once; D gene: NA; V gene: TRBV7-7; CDR3 DNA: TGTGCTAGCAGCTTAGGTACGGGAAGAGTCGGAGAGACCCAGTACTTC; CDR3 protein: CASSLGTGRVGETQYF
J gene: TRBJ2-1; clone size: NA; D gene: TRBD2; V gene: TRBV11-3; CDR3 DNA: TGTGCCAGCAGCACTGGGACTAGCGGGAGTATGGATGAGCAGTTCTTC; CDR3 protein: CASSTGTSGSMDEQFF
J gene: TRBJ2-7; clone size: NA; D gene: TRBD2; V gene: TRBV6-5; CDR3 DNA: TGTGCCAGCAGTTACTCGTTGGGGGGGAGCGGATACGAGCAGTACTTC; CDR3 protein: CASSYSLGGSGYEQYF
J gene: TRBJ1-2; clone size: NA; D gene: NA; V gene: TRBV10-3; CDR3 DNA: TGTGCCATCAGTGAACGCCTGGAGCACTATGGCTACACCTTC; CDR3 protein: CAISERLEHYGYTF